This TCR beta chain was obtained from a study of cytomegalovirus exposure and HLA in healthy donors. Study observations and caveats: Researchers reported that a few CMV-associated chains were confirmed in vitro as CMV antigen-specific. Most sequenced TCRs were rare (though some public TCRs occurred in many donors).

The length of the CDR3 is 16 residues. Germline lookup yields CDR1 WSHSY and CDR2 SAAADI. V lost 0 bases to trimming and J lost 0 bases, with 11 bases between them. A word on this clone: Its specificity is unknown.

Generated by immunoSEQ multiplex PCR, the TCRdb table keeps only in-frame clones and is missing some. The sample comprises some 98,000 clones, 87% of which are singletons, and roughly 4.3% rests with the top ten. V gene TRBV10-2 combines with J gene TRBJ1-2; no firm D call. Material: PBMCs. This TCR was recovered from a woman under 40 in good health and CMV-seronegative. DNA of the CDR3: TGCGCCAGCAGTGAGTCAGTGGCGGCACCTAACTATGGCTACACCTTC. It yields the protein CASSESVAAPNYGYTF.